Below are 4 T cell receptor beta chains sequenced from a single sample in a study of T cells after yellow fever vaccination. TCRdb recomputed calls from the 5' RACE reads with MiXCR, one row per CDR3 protein. The sample includes around 250,000 distinct CDR3 sequences, less than 9% of them seen just once. Material: CD4+ T cells sorted from PBMCs, obtained 15 days after the yellow fever booster vaccination. Receptors originate from a young man who received the YFV17D yellow fever vaccine.

This clonotype was counted a few times. The chain links TRBV11-2 to TRBJ2-7; a possible D gene is TRBD2 (6 bases). CDR1 and CDR2 (germline): SGHAT, FQNNGV. This CDR3 has 16 amino acids. V was clipped by 5 bases and J by 2 bases, with 19 bases between them. The DNA for the CDR3 is TGTGCCAGCAGCCCTGGGTGGGCAGGGAGGACCTACGAGCAGTACTTC. Its protein is CASSPGWAGRTYEQYF.

This chain connects TRBV9 to TRBJ2-3; possible D gene TRBD2, 5 bases. In germline, CDR1 is SGDLS, CDR2 YYNGEE. Deletions cut 4 bases from V and 4 bases from J, with 22 bases between. The CDR3 runs 17 residues. The CDR3 sequence is CASSPLREQISADTQYF. CDR3 DNA sequence: TGTGCCAGCAGCCCCTTAAGGGAGCAGATTTCCGCAGATACGCAGTATTTT.

In its sample, this clonotype was seen many times. J is TRBJ2-5 and V is TRBV20-1, with D possibly being TRBD1 (6 bases). The V gene lost 4 bases and the J gene lost 5 bases, with 11 bases spanning the gap. CDR3 length: 12 amino acids. Germline values: CDR1 DFQATT, CDR2 SNEGSKA (reference sequence). The DNA of the CDR3 is TGCAGTGCTAATAAGCAGGGGGAGACCCAGTACTTC. Amino acid sequence: CSANKQGETQYF.

This clonotype was seen ten or more times. This chain links TRBV29-1 with TRBJ2-1, with 8 bases that match TRBD2. Trimming at V came to 5 bases and at J to 9 bases, leaving 6 bases not matched to a gene. This CDR3 has 12 residues. CDR1 is SQVTM and CDR2 is ANQGSEA in the germline V gene. Here the CDR3 DNA reads TGCAGCGTTATAAGGACTAGCACTGAGCAGTTCTTC. Amino acid sequence: CSVIRTSTEQFF.